The rows below give T cell receptor beta chains drawn from one sample of a study of T cells after yellow fever vaccination. TCRdb processed the 5' RACE reads anew with MiXCR; each CDR3 protein has one entry. Among tens of thousands of distinct CDR3 sequences listed, about 7.9% were seen once. The specimen comprised CD8+ T cells sorted from PBMCs, sampled more than 14 days after the first yellow fever vaccination. The receptor source for this set is a young man who received the YFV17D yellow fever vaccine. The CDR3 runs from the conserved cysteine through the conserved F or W. The D gene is left open where the match is weak. Where a row states a size, it is once, few, many or the class of an expanded clone; other rows omit it.

many,TRBV11-2,TRBJ2-7,NA,CASSLGPDYEQYF,TGTGCCAGCAGCTTAGGTCCAGATTACGAGCAGTACTTC
many,TRBV12-3/TRBV12-4,TRBJ1-2,TRBD1,CASSTDPVGQGTYGYTF,TGTGCCAGCAGTACCGATCCGGTGGGACAGGGGACCTATGGCTACACCTTC
many,TRBV12-3/TRBV12-4,TRBJ1-2,NA,CASSFVGRGDYDGYTF,TGTGCCAGCAGTTTCGTTGGGAGAGGGGACTATGATGGCTACACCTTC
NA,TRBV7-2,TRBJ2-4,TRBD2,CASSLDQAGGNIQYF,TGTGCCAGCAGCTTAGACCAAGCGGGGGGAAACATTCAGTACTTC
many,TRBV12-3/TRBV12-4,TRBJ1-2,NA,CASSFTSNYGYTF,TGTGCCAGCAGTTTTACCTCTAACTATGGCTACACCTTC
many,TRBV20-1,TRBJ2-1,NA,CSARAEEGAYNEQFF,TGCAGTGCTAGAGCCGAGGAGGGGGCCTACAATGAGCAGTTCTTC
NA,TRBV12-3/TRBV12-4,TRBJ1-5,NA,CASSLGQSPEQPQHF,TGTGCCAGCAGTTTAGGGCAGTCTCCCGAACAGCCCCAGCATTTT
many,TRBV12-3/TRBV12-4,TRBJ2-5,TRBD1,CASRTGTVFSQETQYF,TGTGCCAGCAGAACCGGGACAGTTTTCTCCCAAGAGACCCAGTACTTC
NA,TRBV7-9,TRBJ2-7,TRBD2,CASSSSGTSYEQYF,TGTGCCAGCAGTTCCAGCGGGACTTCTTACGAGCAGTACTTC
many,TRBV11-2,TRBJ2-5,TRBD1,CASSPTGEGETQYF,TGTGCCAGCAGTCCTACAGGGGAAGGAGAGACCCAGTACTTC
many,TRBV28,TRBJ1-1,NA,CASTWGVNTEAFF,TGTGCCAGCACCTGGGGGGTCAACACTGAAGCTTTCTTT
NA,TRBV29-1,TRBJ1-2,TRBD1,CSTLAGGYGYTF,TGCAGCACCCTTGCAGGGGGCTATGGCTACACCTTC
NA,TRBV9,TRBJ1-3,NA,CASTPGGASGNTIYF,TGTGCCAGCACCCCGGGAGGTGCCTCTGGAAACACCATATATTTT
many,TRBV6-1,TRBJ1-1,NA,CASSAQGLNTEAFF,TGTGCCAGCAGTGCGCAGGGATTGAACACTGAAGCTTTCTTT
many,TRBV7-6,TRBJ2-1,NA,CASSQEGGPGGEQFF,TGTGCCAGCAGCCAAGAAGGGGGGCCCGGCGGTGAGCAGTTCTTC
many,TRBV6-2/TRBV6-3,TRBJ2-1,NA,CASSRLGPNNEQFF,TGTGCCAGCAGCCGCTTGGGCCCGAACAATGAGCAGTTCTTC
once,TRBV12-3/TRBV12-4,TRBJ2-7,NA,CSSSPKVGCNYEQYF,TGTTCCAGCAGTCCGAAGGTGGGCTGCAACTACGAGCAGTACTTC